This paragraph reports one T cell receptor (beta chain). Germline CDR1 reads SEHNR; CDR2 reads FQNEAQ (reference sequence). After removal of 6 bases from V and 5 bases from J, the junction contained 8 bases not matched to a gene. CDR3 size: 14 residues. This sample was included in a study of blood T cell repertoires in COVID-19. Study summary: Samples representing acute and convalescent COVID-19 were sourced from the United States, Italy and Spain. Nucleic acid was either cDNA or gDNA, and it came from T cells, B-cell-depleted T cells, or PBMCs.

Source study methods: Researchers report that nucleated cell counts were estimated from reference gene primer amplification. Data came from immunoSEQ multiplex PCR; TCRdb stores just in-frame clones and leaves some out. V and J calls plus clone size are reproduced from that table; the DNA served to infer D and trimming. The table has 97,000 or so clones, over 75% seen once. This TCR came from a man aged 45-60 years with acute or convalescent COVID-19. The V call is TRBV7-9, the J call TRBJ2-7; the match to TRBD2 covers 9 bases. Sequencing used peripheral blood. CDR3 sequence reads: CASSSSGTSHEQYF. DNA of the CDR3: TGTGCCAGCAGTTCTTCCGGGACTAGCCACGAGCAGTACTTC.